The next 24 T cell receptor beta chains were all read from a single sample in a study of blood T cells in healthy people across ages. Sample-barcoded 5' priming and a J-beta primer mix drove a second PCR of 7 to 11 cycles. Each CDR3 protein is one row after TCRdb ran MiXCR on the 5' RACE reads. The sample has about 670,000 distinct CDR3 sequences, less than 45% seen once; the top ten hold roughly 30%. The specimen was blood. The source of these receptors is a man older than 75 in good health.

A remark on this clonotype: A much larger clone sits a single nucleotide away, making a read error possible. The genes are TRBV30 and TRBJ2-7, with 12 bases aligning to TRBD2. The CDR3 is 17 residues long. After removal of 1 base from V and 2 bases from J, the junction contained 9 bases not matched to a gene. Germline V gene lookup returns CDR1 GTSNPN and CDR2 SVGIG (reference sequence). The CDR3, as DNA: TGTGCCTGGAGTGCTCCTCACCTAGCGGGAGGGACCTACGAGCAGTACTTC. Translating it yields CAWSAPHLAGGTYEQYF.

In regard to this clonotype: Possible read error: a much larger clone is one base away. The V call is TRBV7-6, the J call TRBJ2-5, with 10 bases fitting TRBD2. CDR1 is SGHVS, CDR2 FNYEAQ, per germline. The CDR3 extends over 17 amino acids. The J segment lost 11 bases and the V segment lost 1 base, leaving 16 bases of the junction unmatched. CDR3 in amino acids: CASSLGLASGSSNEQYF. The CDR3 DNA is TGTGCCAGCAGCTTAGGATTGGCTAGCGGGAGTTCAAATGAGCAGTACTTC. Using reference TRBV7-6 and TRBJ2-5 for the parts outside the CDR3, the full variable domain is GAGVSQSPRYKVTKRGQDVALRCDPISGHVSLYWYRQALGQGPEFLTYFNYEAQQDKSGLPNDRFSAERPEGSISTLTIQRTEQRDSAMYRCASSLGLASGSSNEQYFGPGTRLLVL.

The rearrangement joins TRBV15 to TRBJ2-7; 7 nucleotides align to TRBD1. V trimming: 0 bases; J trimming: 5 bases; junction bases outside the gene matches: 7. CDR1 and CDR2 (germline): LNHNV, YYDKDF (reference sequence). The CDR3 is 15 amino acids. As DNA, the CDR3 is TGTGCCACCAGCAGAGATTTCAGGGGGTTCAACGAGCAGTACTTC. Protein product: CATSRDFRGFNEQYF.

This clonotype was observed a handful of times. V and J are TRBV25-1 and TRBJ2-1; D unclear. CDR3 length equals 14 residues. Between the trimmed V and J ends, which lost 6 bases and 6 bases, there was a span of 15 bases. Germline V gene sequence: CDR1 MGHDK, CDR2 SYGVNS. The CDR3: CASSGGRLANEQFF. CDR3 in DNA: TGTGCCAGCAGCGGCGGACGGCTGGCCAATGAGCAGTTCTTC.

The table lists this clonotype with many counts. The rearrangement links TRBV20-1 to TRBJ2-7; D may be TRBD1 (6 bases). The CDR3 is 15 residues long. V lost 0 bases and J lost 0, with 12 bases in between. The germline CDR1 and CDR2 sequences are DFQATT and SNEGSKA (reference sequence). Here the CDR3 DNA reads TGCAGTGCTAGAGACGATGACAGGAGCTCCTACGAGCAGTACTTC. The encoded protein is CSARDDDRSSYEQYF.

This clonotype was counted between two and nine times. V usage is TRBV7-2 and J usage is TRBJ2-7; D remains unclear. The V end was cut by 1 base, the J end by 3 bases, with 4 bases between. The CDR3 runs 12 residues. Germline loops: CDR1 SGHTA, CDR2 FQGNSA. The CDR3 loop is CASSLVHYEQYF. DNA of the CDR3: TGTGCCAGCAGCTTAGTGCACTACGAGCAGTACTTC.

The sample holds a few counts of this clonotype. The chain links TRBV6-2 or TRBV6-3 to TRBJ2-1; no clear D gene. The length of the CDR3 is 13 residues. Germline V lookup: CDR1 MNHEY, CDR2 SVGEGT. V was cut by 6 bases and J by 3 bases, with 9 bases left in between. The CDR3 region has the DNA TGTGCCAGCAGGAAGAGTGGCTACAATGAGCAGTTCTTC. Translation gives CASRKSGYNEQFF.

This clonotype was detected ten times or more. The chain recombines TRBV5-1 with TRBJ2-7, with 8 bases fitting TRBD1. V lost 0 bases, J lost 1 base, and 6 bases stayed unmatched. The length of the CDR3 is 16 residues. Germline V gene data show CDR1 as SGHRS and CDR2 as YFSETQ. The CDR3 reads CASSLGSTGGSYEQYF. The CDR3, as DNA: TGCGCCAGCAGCTTGGGGTCCACAGGGGGATCCTACGAGCAGTACTTC.

Only a few counts were recorded for this clonotype. This sequence joins TRBV10-2 and TRBJ2-5; perhaps TRBD2 as D (6 bases). Germline V gives CDR1 WSHSY, CDR2 SAAADI. This CDR3 is 14 amino acids long. The ends were cut back, 9 bases at V and 5 bases at J, with 19 bases in the middle. This CDR3 reads CASSTLGGVETQYF. The CDR3 DNA reads TGCGCCAGTAGCACGTTGGGGGGTGTGGAGACCCAGTACTTC.

This clonotype was found a few times. The chain uses TRBV12-3 or TRBV12-4 and TRBJ2-1; the match to TRBD2 covers 14 bases. This CDR3 comprises 15 residues. Trimming at V came to 7 bases and at J to 9 bases, leaving 8 bases not matched to a gene. The CDR3 spells CASTHGTSGRCEQFF. The CDR3 nucleotides are TGTGCCAGCACCCACGGGACTAGCGGGAGATGTGAGCAGTTCTTC.

The rearrangement links TRBV12-5 to TRBJ2-3, with 10 bases identical to TRBD2. V shed 6 bases, J shed 5 bases, and the junction held 14 bases outside the gene matches. The CDR3 covers 17 residues. CDR1 and CDR2 from the germline V gene are LGHNT and FRNRAP. The CDR3 protein is CASGPSQKASGGDTQYF. CDR3 nucleotide sequence: TGTGCTAGTGGACCTTCCCAAAAGGCTAGCGGGGGAGATACGCAGTATTTT.

This clonotype was detected only a few times. The CDR3 DNA is TGCAGTGCCGGGGCGGGGGGCCCCGTAAATGAGCAGTTCTTC. Translation gives CSAGAGGPVNEQFF. The chain combines TRBV20-1 with TRBJ2-1; TRBD2 agrees at 8 bases. V shed 6 bases and J 7 bases; nucleotides not matched to a gene: 11. Germline CDR1 and CDR2: DFQATT and SNEGSKA (reference sequence). CDR3 length: 14 amino acids.

This clonotype was counted ten times or more. This chain joins TRBV7-9 and TRBJ2-1; D gene ambiguous. CDR1 and CDR2 (germline): SEHNR, FQNEAQ (reference sequence). The length of the CDR3 is 12 residues. Trimming stripped 4 bases from V and 2 bases from J, with 3 bases between. The CDR3, as DNA: TGTGCCAGCAGCTCAACCTACAATGAGCAGTTCTTC. This gives the protein CASSSTYNEQFF.

J is TRBJ2-5 and V is TRBV10-3, with a possible D match to TRBD2 (6 bases). Germline V lookup: CDR1 ENHRY, CDR2 SYGVKD. V lost 6 bases, J lost 5 bases, and 10 bases lay in between. The CDR3 totals 12 residues. DNA for the CDR3: TGTGCCATCAGGCGGGAAGGGGAGACCCAGTACTTC. It yields the protein CAIRREGETQYF.

This clonotype was seen a few times. The chain uses TRBV7-8 and TRBJ1-1; D uncertain. V was pared by 4 bases and J by 0 bases, with 9 bases between. The CDR3 runs 14 residues. The V gene's germline CDR1 is SGHVS and CDR2 FQNEAQ. The CDR3 loop is CASSSPRMNTEAFF. DNA for the CDR3: TGTGCCAGCAGCTCCCCCAGAATGAACACTGAAGCTTTCTTT.

This clonotype is a singleton in its sample. The chain employs TRBV28 and TRBJ2-5; tentatively, D is TRBD2 (5 bases). Germline assignment: CDR1 MDHEN and CDR2 SYDVKM. V dropped 3 bases and J dropped 11 bases, with 22 bases sitting between them. CDR3 length: 15 residues. The CDR3 region is CASSFSSGSRNEQYF. CDR3 sequence (DNA): TGTGCCAGCAGTTTCTCTTCGGGGTCGAGGAATGAGCAGTACTTC.

The CDR3 here is CSAESAPAFF. CDR3 in DNA: TGCAGTGCCGAAAGTGCGCCCGCTTTCTTT. The chain links TRBV20-1 to TRBJ1-1; D not resolved. The CDR3 has 10 residues. Germline assignment: CDR1 DFQATT and CDR2 SNEGSKA (reference sequence). Trimming cost V 6 bases and J 11 bases, with 13 bases left between them.

The chain joins TRBV10-3 to TRBJ2-1; the match to TRBD2 covers 11 bases. The CDR3 totals 18 residues. With V trimmed by 4 bases and J by 7 bases, 15 bases remained unmatched. From germline, CDR1 is ENHRY and CDR2 SYGVKD. CDR3 nucleotides: TGTGCCATCAGTGTGGAGGGGAAGACTAGCGGGGTAGAAAATGAGCAGTTCTTC. Protein: CAISVEGKTSGVENEQFF.

The chain has TRBV20-1 and TRBJ2-5, with a weak D call TRBD1 (6 bases). The V end lost 3 bases, the J end lost 0 bases, and 14 bases lay between the germline ends. CDR1 and CDR2 (germline): DFQATT, SNEGSKA (reference sequence). CDR3 length equals 15 residues. The DNA for the CDR3 is TGCAGTGCTAGTCCCCGACAGGTTTACCAAGAGACCCAGTACTTC. As protein: CSASPRQVYQETQYF.

The CDR3 protein is CASSQSSTEGANVLTF. For the CDR3, the DNA is TGCGCCAGCAGCCAATCGTCGACAGAAGGGGCCAACGTCCTGACTTTC. This chain connects TRBV4-3 to TRBJ2-6; D perhaps matches TRBD1 (5 bases). V lost 2 bases and J lost 4, with 12 bases in between. The germline CDR1 and CDR2 sequences are LGHNA and YSLEER. The CDR3 is made up of 16 amino acids.

The rearrangement links TRBV7-2 to TRBJ2-7; 8 bases map to TRBD1. Germline V gene data show CDR1 as SGHTA and CDR2 as FQGNSA. This CDR3 region has 15 residues. J lost 0 bases, V lost 6 bases, and 7 bases had no gene match. CDR3 in amino acids: CASRPPTGASYEQYF. The CDR3 DNA reads TGTGCCAGCAGGCCACCGACAGGGGCCTCCTACGAGCAGTACTTC.

The table lists this clonotype with a few counts. The chain recombines TRBV7-9 with TRBJ1-2; the D is unclear. Germline V gives CDR1 SEHNR, CDR2 FQNEAQ (reference sequence). There are 13 residues in the CDR3. V lost 5 bases and J lost 4, with 11 bases in between. The CDR3 DNA sequence: TGTGCCAGCAGCCCGTCGGGTTCCTATGGCTACACCTTC. This codes for CASSPSGSYGYTF.

As regards this clonotype: This sequence may be a read error, since a much larger clone differs from it by one base. The chain combines TRBV6-2 or TRBV6-3 with TRBJ2-1, with D hard to call. CDR1 is MNHEY and CDR2 is SVGEGT in the germline V gene. The CDR3 sequence is 11 residues long. Here the CDR3 reads CASSSSGERFF. The CDR3, as DNA: TGTGCCAGCAGTTCTAGTGGTGAGCGGTTCTTC.

The chain employs TRBV20-1 and TRBJ2-7; TRBD2 aligns across 8 bases. V trimming: 1 base; J trimming: 6 bases; junction bases outside the gene matches: 8. This CDR3 comprises 14 residues. Per the germline V gene, CDR1 is DFQATT and CDR2 is SNEGSKA (reference sequence). CDR3 loop: CSARAPGLVGEQYF. CDR3 nucleotide sequence: TGCAGTGCTAGAGCCCCGGGACTAGTGGGCGAGCAGTACTTC.